The 25 T cell receptor beta chains given below trace back to one sample, sequenced in a study of blood T cell repertoires in COVID-19. Sequencing used immunoSEQ multiplex PCR; TCRdb keeps in-frame clones, though not all of them. The data contain fewer than 300,000 clones, less than 85% of them singletons. The sequencing sample was made of peripheral blood. Every receptor here comes from a woman aged 18-29 years with acute or convalescent COVID-19.

The chain joins TRBV2 to TRBJ2-1, with 11 bases fitting TRBD2. CDR1 SNHLY and CDR2 FYNNEI come from the germline V gene. CDR3 size: 15 residues. Germline trimming cut 6 bases from V and 4 bases from J; bases unmatched to any gene: 5. The CDR3 is CASRPLAGGYNEQFF. For the CDR3, the DNA is TGTGCCAGCAGACCCCTAGCGGGAGGATACAATGAGCAGTTCTTC. The complete variable domain, with remaining parts taken from reference TRBV2 and TRBJ2-1, reads EPEVTQTPSHQVTQMGQEVILRCVPISNHLYFYWYRQILGQKVEFLVSFYNNEISEKSEIFDDQFSVERPDGSNFTLKIRSTKLEDSAMYFCASRPLAGGYNEQFFGPGTRLTVL.

The V and J genes are TRBV5-1 and TRBJ2-1, with TRBD2 matching 7 bases. Trimming removed 0 bases from V and 15 bases from J; junction bases left unmatched: 6. The CDR3 totals 12 residues. Germline assignment: CDR1 SGHRS and CDR2 YFSETQ. The CDR3 nucleotides are TGCGCCAGCAGCTTGGAGGGGCTAGCGGCGTTCTTC. Translating it yields CASSLEGLAAFF.

The chain uses TRBV19 and TRBJ1-2; a possible D gene is TRBD1 (6 bases). The CDR3 spans 13 residues. V gave up 0 bases and J gave up 8 bases, with 10 bases separating them. Germline V gives CDR1 LNHDA, CDR2 SQIVND (reference sequence). The CDR3 sequence is CASSIDGQTGYTF. The CDR3 nucleotides read TGTGCCAGTAGTATAGACGGACAGACCGGCTACACCTTC.

J is TRBJ2-2 and V is TRBV7-3, with 14 bases fitting TRBD2. Germline V gene data show CDR1 as SGHTA and CDR2 as FQGTGA. This CDR3 is built from 16 residues. V lost 2 bases to trimming and J lost 5 bases; unmatched junction nucleotides: 1. The CDR3 region is CASSLGTSGRTGELFF. In nucleotides, the CDR3 is TGTGCCAGCAGCTTAGGGACTAGCGGGAGAACCGGGGAGCTGTTTTTT.

V is TRBV6-5 and J is TRBJ1-6, with a tentative D call TRBD1 (6 bases). Germline assignment: CDR1 MNHEY and CDR2 SVGAGI. The CDR3 is 15 residues long. V dropped 2 bases and J dropped 6 bases, with 11 bases sitting between them. Written as DNA, the CDR3 is TGTGCCAGCAGTTACCTCCAGGGGAGTAATTCACCCCTCCACTTT. Protein sequence: CASSYLQGSNSPLHF.

This clone was picked up a small number of times. The CDR3 loop is CASSLFGLAGEYEQYF. The CDR3 nucleotides are TGTGCCAGCAGTTTATTCGGACTAGCGGGAGAGTACGAGCAGTACTTC. This chain joins TRBV27 and TRBJ2-7, with 13 bases that match TRBD2. The V segment lost 1 base and the J segment 4 bases; nucleotides outside the gene matches: 4. CDR3 size: 16 residues. Germline-derived CDR1 and CDR2 are MNHEY and SMNVEV (reference sequence).

The gene calls are TRBV28 and TRBJ1-4, with a weak D call TRBD1 (6 bases). The CDR3 covers 15 residues. The germline V gene has CDR1 MDHEN and CDR2 SYDVKM. V was cut by 6 bases and J by 7 bases, with 18 bases left in between. In DNA form, the CDR3 reads TGTGCCAGCAGCCCTCCCGGGGGGCTGGGTGAAAAACTGTTTTTT. This codes for CASSPPGGLGEKLFF.

The rearrangement links TRBV10-1 to TRBJ1-1; the D gene is possibly TRBD1 (5 bases). Trimming shortened V by 5 bases and J by 1 base, and 8 bases separated the two germline ends. CDR1 and CDR2 from the germline V gene are WNHNN and SYGVQD (reference sequence). CDR3 length equals 13 residues. CDR3 sequence reads: CASSFRGNTEAFF. In DNA form, the CDR3 reads TGCGCCAGCAGTTTTAGGGGGAACACTGAAGCTTTCTTT.

The genes are TRBV28 and TRBJ2-2, with TRBD2 matching over 14 bases. The germline CDR1 and CDR2 sequences are MDHEN and SYDVKM. The CDR3 extends over 21 amino acids. With V trimmed by 1 base and J by 3 bases, 13 bases remained unmatched. The CDR3 DNA follows: TGTGCCAGCAGTTTATTTTATTTTAGGACTAGCGGGAGGAAGGACACCGGGGAGCTGTTTTTT. Amino acid sequence: CASSLFYFRTSGRKDTGELFF.

The chain joins TRBV5-1 to TRBJ1-4; D call uncertain. Trimming stripped 1 base from V and 2 bases from J, with 9 bases between. Germline lookup yields CDR1 SGHRS and CDR2 YFSETQ. The CDR3 is 15 amino acids. CDR3 nucleotides: TGCGCCAGCAGCTTGTTAGCTGGGACTAATGAAAAACTGTTTTTT. It specifies CASSLLAGTNEKLFF. The whole variable domain, remainder taken from reference TRBV5-1 and TRBJ1-4, is KAGVTQTPRYLIKTRGQQVTLSCSPISGHRSVSWYQQTPGQGLQFLFEYFSETQRNKGNFPGRFSGRQFSNSRSEMNVSTLELGDSALYLCASSLLAGTNEKLFFGSGTQLSVL.

The table lists this clone with a few counts. The CDR3 region has the DNA TGTGCCAGCAGGGGGTGGAACACTGAAGCTTTCTTT. Protein product: CASRGWNTEAFF. This sequence joins TRBV19 and TRBJ1-1; 7 nucleotides align to TRBD1. Trimming at V came to 9 bases and at J to 1 base, leaving 2 bases not matched to a gene. This CDR3 has 12 amino acids. CDR1 is LNHDA, CDR2 SQIVND, per germline (reference sequence).

Of note for this clone: At the DNA level, this CDR3 is encoded by other sequences in the same sample as well. The chain links TRBV12-3 or TRBV12-4 to TRBJ1-1; D unresolved. V dropped 5 bases and J dropped 4 bases, with 5 bases sitting between them. The CDR3 consists of 11 residues. For the CDR3, the DNA is TGTGCCAGCAGTAGAGGCACTGAAGCTTTCTTT. Its protein product is CASSRGTEAFF.

J is TRBJ1-5 and V is TRBV5-6; D is possibly TRBD1 (5 bases). CDR3 length equals 14 residues. Germline loops: CDR1 SGHDT, CDR2 YYEEEE. V was shortened by 4 bases and J by 7 bases, with 15 bases between the two germline ends. The chain's CDR3 is CASSTGTSRQPQHF. The CDR3 nucleotides are TGTGCCAGCAGCACCGGGACTTCAAGACAGCCCCAGCATTTT.

CDR3 coding DNA: TGTGCCAGCAGTTGGACAGAAGTTAACACCGGGGAGCTGTTTTTT. Its protein is CASSWTEVNTGELFF. The chain joins TRBV6-5 to TRBJ2-2; tentative D call: TRBD1 (6 bases). V shed 4 bases and J shed 2 bases, with 11 bases lying between them. The CDR3 is 15 amino acids. CDR1 MNHEY and CDR2 SVGAGI come from the germline V gene.

On this clone itself: The same CDR3 can be traced to other DNA sequences in this sample. The rearrangement joins TRBV6-5 to TRBJ2-7, with 9 bases identical to TRBD1. The germline gives CDR1 MNHEY, CDR2 SVGAGI. This CDR3 has 15 amino acids. The trim removed 0 bases at V and 1 base at J, leaving 1 base unmatched. Here the CDR3 reads CASSYSGTGSYEQYF. The CDR3 region has the DNA TGTGCCAGCAGTTACTCTGGGACAGGGTCCTACGAGCAGTACTTC.

V and J are TRBV20-1 and TRBJ2-1; D not resolved. The CDR3 has 13 residues. Germline lookup yields CDR1 DFQATT and CDR2 SNEGSKA (reference sequence). Trimming took off 3 bases at V and 7 bases at J, with 13 bases between the two ends. The CDR3 loop reads CSASLASLNEQFF. CDR3 bases: TGCAGTGCTAGTTTAGCTAGTCTTAATGAGCAGTTCTTC.

The V and J genes are TRBV4-2 and TRBJ2-3; 7 bases agree with TRBD1. This CDR3 has 17 residues. Germline CDR1 and CDR2: LGHNA and YNFKEQ. V lost 0 bases and J lost 4; bases outside the gene matches: 10. CDR3 nucleotide sequence: TGTGCCAGCAGCCAAGATGCCGCTGACAGGGTCTCAGATACGCAGTATTTT. As protein: CASSQDAADRVSDTQYF.

This clone was detected only a few times. The chain couples TRBV6-6 to TRBJ1-2, with D possibly TRBD1 on 6 matching bases. Trimming shortened V by 7 bases and J by 2 bases, and 11 bases separated the two germline ends. In germline, CDR1 is MNHNY, CDR2 SVGAGI (reference sequence). This CDR3 is built from 13 residues. The CDR3, as DNA: TGTGCCAGCATCCTAACAGGGAACTATGGCTACACCTTC. This codes for CASILTGNYGYTF.

The gene calls are TRBV10-1 and TRBJ1-1; D ambiguous. V gave up 3 bases and J gave up 5 bases, with 19 bases separating them. The CDR3 runs 16 residues. The germline CDR1 and CDR2 sequences are WNHNN and SYGVQD (reference sequence). CDR3 protein: CASSDFDGGLRTEAFF. CDR3 nucleotide sequence: TGCGCCAGCAGTGACTTCGATGGAGGTTTGAGGACTGAAGCTTTCTTT.

This chain connects TRBV14 to TRBJ1-1, with 8 bases identical to TRBD1. Germline values: CDR1 SGHDN, CDR2 FVKESK. V lost 6 bases to trimming and J lost 4 bases; unmatched junction nucleotides: 7. The CDR3 runs to 14 residues. CDR3 DNA sequence: TGTGCCAGCAGACCCTACAGGGGGTCCACTGAAGCTTTCTTT. Encoded protein: CASRPYRGSTEAFF.

This clone has a handful of counts. The chain combines TRBV11-3 with TRBJ2-7; D may be TRBD2 (6 bases). This CDR3 region has 15 residues. Trimming removed 5 bases from V and 2 bases from J, with 16 bases in between. The germline V gene has CDR1 SGHNT and CDR2 YENEEA. CDR3 amino acids: CASSPRDGSAYEQYF. In DNA form, the CDR3 reads TGTGCCAGCAGCCCCCGGGACGGGAGCGCCTACGAGCAGTACTTC.

The V call is TRBV3-1 (or the pseudogene TRBV3-2), the J call TRBJ1-2, with 9 positions matching TRBD1. With 4 bases clipped from V and 2 bases from J, the junction kept 11 bases outside the gene matches. The CDR3 covers 17 residues. Germline V gene lookup returns CDR1 LGHDT and CDR2 YNNKEL (reference sequence). The CDR3 spells CASSLQGAKGKNYGYTF. CDR3 coding DNA: TGTGCCAGCAGCCTACAGGGGGCTAAGGGCAAGAACTATGGCTACACCTTC.

The chain couples TRBV19 to TRBJ1-5; D gene unclear. Looked up from germline, CDR1 is LNHDA and CDR2 is SQIVND (reference sequence). V shed 8 bases and J shed 11 bases, with 19 bases lying between them. The CDR3 is 13 amino acids. The CDR3 bases are TGTGCCAGTGGCATAACGGGAGCGAAGGCCCAGCATTTT. It encodes CASGITGAKAQHF.

CDR3 region: CASSLRTSGRVYNEQFF. Here the CDR3 DNA reads TGTGCCAGCAGCTTAAGGACTAGCGGGAGGGTATACAATGAGCAGTTCTTC. The chain links TRBV13 to TRBJ2-1, with 15 bases that match TRBD2. Per the germline V gene, CDR1 is PRHDT and CDR2 is FYEKMQ (reference sequence). V was pared by 2 bases and J by 4 bases, with 3 bases of the junction left unmatched. This CDR3 has 17 amino acids.

The J gene is TRBJ2-7, the V gene TRBV7-2; 11 nucleotides line up with TRBD2. This CDR3 spans 17 amino acids. The V gene end was trimmed by 5 bases and the J gene end by 0 bases; junction bases not matched to a gene: 9. Germline CDR1 reads SGHTA; CDR2 reads FQGNSA. The CDR3 protein is CASSPGLAGGDSYEQYF. The CDR3 DNA reads as TGTGCCAGCAGCCCGGGGCTAGCGGGAGGCGACTCCTACGAGCAGTACTTC.